This T cell receptor (beta chain) was documented in a study of cytomegalovirus exposure and HLA in healthy donors. On the study more broadly: The study's early data release held roughly 91 million unique TCRs from HLA-typed donors.

The PCR made use of 60 Vbeta and 13 Jbeta primers. The repertoire was sequenced with immunoSEQ multiplex PCR; TCRdb's copy has only in-frame clones and lacks some. Of around 120,000 clones in the sample, about 75% are singletons; the top ten hold 30%. Comments on this clone: The antigen is unknown.

Study observations and caveats: On later analysis, the bulk of CMV-associated TCR beta chains appeared to be HLA-restricted. Productive rates of about 87% or about 30% were seen for most TCR beta V segments in an earlier analysis.

At sampling all donors were nominally healthy, likely with unrecorded immune exposures. Trimming removed 0 bases at V and 9 bases at J, with 18 bases between. The CDR3 consists of 16 residues. Germline V gene data show CDR1 as SGHAT and CDR2 as FQNNGV. Sequenced input: PBMCs. The chain employs TRBV11-2 and TRBJ2-1; D is perhaps TRBD1 (5 bases). This receptor was taken from a man aged 60 to 75 in good health and CMV-seropositive. CDR3 nucleotide sequence: TGTGCCAGCAGCTTAGATTTGGCAGGGTTGTACGGTGAGCAGTTCTTC. It specifies CASSLDLAGLYGEQFF.